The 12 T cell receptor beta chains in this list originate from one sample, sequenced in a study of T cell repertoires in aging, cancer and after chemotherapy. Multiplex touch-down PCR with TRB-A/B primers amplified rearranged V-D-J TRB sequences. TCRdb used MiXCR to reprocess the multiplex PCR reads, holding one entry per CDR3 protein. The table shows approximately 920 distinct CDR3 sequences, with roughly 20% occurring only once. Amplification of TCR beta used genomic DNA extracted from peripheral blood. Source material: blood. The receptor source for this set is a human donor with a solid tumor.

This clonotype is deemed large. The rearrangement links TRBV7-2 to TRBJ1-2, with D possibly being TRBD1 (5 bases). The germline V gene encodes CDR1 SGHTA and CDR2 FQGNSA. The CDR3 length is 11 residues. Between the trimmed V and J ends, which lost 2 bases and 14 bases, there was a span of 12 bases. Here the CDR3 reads CASSLTGDKTF. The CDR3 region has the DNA TGTGCCAGCAGCTTAACGGGGGATAAGACCTTC.

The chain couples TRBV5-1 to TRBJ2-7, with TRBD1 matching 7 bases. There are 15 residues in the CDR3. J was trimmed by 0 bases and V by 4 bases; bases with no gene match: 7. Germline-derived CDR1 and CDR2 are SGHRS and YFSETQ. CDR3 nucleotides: TGCGCCAGCAGCCTCTTCAGGGGGAGCTCCTACGAGCAGTACTTC. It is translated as CASSLFRGSSYEQYF.

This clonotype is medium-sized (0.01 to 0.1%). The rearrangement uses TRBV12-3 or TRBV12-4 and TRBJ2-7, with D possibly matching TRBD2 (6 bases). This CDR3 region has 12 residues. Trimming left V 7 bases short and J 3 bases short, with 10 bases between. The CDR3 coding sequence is TGTGCCAGCACCCTGGAGGGCTACGAGCAGTACTTC. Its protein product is CASTLEGYEQYF.

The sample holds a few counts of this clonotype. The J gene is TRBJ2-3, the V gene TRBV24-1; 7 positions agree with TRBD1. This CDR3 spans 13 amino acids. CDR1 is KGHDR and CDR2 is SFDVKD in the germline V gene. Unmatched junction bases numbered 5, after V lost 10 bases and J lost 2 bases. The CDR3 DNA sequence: TGTGCCACTTCGGGACAGAACACAGATACGCAGTATTTT. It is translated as CATSGQNTDTQYF.

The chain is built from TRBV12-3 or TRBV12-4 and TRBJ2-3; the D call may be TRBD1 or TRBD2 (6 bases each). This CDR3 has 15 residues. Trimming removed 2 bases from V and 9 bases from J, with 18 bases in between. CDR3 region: CASSLPTRGGRTQYF. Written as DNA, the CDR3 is TGTGCCAGCAGTTTACCGACTAGAGGGGGACGCACGCAGTATTTT.

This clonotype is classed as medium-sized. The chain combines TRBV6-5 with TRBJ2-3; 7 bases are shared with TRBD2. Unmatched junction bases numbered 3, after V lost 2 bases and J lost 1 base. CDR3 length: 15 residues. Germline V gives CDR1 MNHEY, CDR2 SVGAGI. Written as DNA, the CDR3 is TGTGCCAGCAGTTACCGGGGGGTTGGCACAGATACGCAGTATTTT. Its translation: CASSYRGVGTDTQYF.

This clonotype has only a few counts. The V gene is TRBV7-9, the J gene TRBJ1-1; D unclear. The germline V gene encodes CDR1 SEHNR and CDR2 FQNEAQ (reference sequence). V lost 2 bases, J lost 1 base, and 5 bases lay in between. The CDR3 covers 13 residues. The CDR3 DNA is TGTGCCAGCAGCTTAACAGAGAACACTGAAGCTTTCTTT. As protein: CASSLTENTEAFF.

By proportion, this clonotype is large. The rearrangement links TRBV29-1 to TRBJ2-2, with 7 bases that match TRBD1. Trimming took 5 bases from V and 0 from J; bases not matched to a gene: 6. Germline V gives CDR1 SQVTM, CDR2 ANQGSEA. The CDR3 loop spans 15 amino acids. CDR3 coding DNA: TGCAGCGTTTCAGGACAGGTTTCGAACACCGGGGAGCTGTTTTTT. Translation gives CSVSGQVSNTGELFF.

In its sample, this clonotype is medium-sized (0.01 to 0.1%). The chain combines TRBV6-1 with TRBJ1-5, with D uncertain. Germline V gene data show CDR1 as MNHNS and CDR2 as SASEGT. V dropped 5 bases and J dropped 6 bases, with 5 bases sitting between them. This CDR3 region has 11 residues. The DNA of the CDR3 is TGTGCCAGCAGTCAAGTTCAGCCCCAGCATTTT. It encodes CASSQVQPQHF.

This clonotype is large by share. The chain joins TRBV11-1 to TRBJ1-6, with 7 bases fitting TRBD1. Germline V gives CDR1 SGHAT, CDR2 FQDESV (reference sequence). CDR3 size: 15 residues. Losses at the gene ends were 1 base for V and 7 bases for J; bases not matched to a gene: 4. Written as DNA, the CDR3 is TGTGCCAGCAGCTTAGAGGGACAGACAAATTCACCCCTCCACTTT. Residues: CASSLEGQTNSPLHF.

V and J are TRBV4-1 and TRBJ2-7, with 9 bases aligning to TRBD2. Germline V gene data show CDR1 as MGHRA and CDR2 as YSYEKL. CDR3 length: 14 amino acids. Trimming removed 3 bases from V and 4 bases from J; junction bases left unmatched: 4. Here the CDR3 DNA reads TGCGCCAGCAGCCAGGCTAGCGGGATGTACGAGCAGTACTTC. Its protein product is CASSQASGMYEQYF.

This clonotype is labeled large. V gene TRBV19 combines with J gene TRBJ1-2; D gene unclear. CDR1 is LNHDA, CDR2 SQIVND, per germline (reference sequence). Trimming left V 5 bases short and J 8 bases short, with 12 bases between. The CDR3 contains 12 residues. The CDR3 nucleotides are TGTGCCAGTAGTCTAAGTCAAGGGGGCTACACCTTC. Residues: CASSLSQGGYTF. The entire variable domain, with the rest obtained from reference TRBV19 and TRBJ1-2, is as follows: DGGITQSPKYLFRKEGQNVTLSCEQNLNHDAMYWYRQDPGQGLRLIYYSQIVNDFQKGDIAEGYSVSREKKESFPLTVTSAQKNPTAFYLCASSLSQGGYTFGSGTRLTVV.